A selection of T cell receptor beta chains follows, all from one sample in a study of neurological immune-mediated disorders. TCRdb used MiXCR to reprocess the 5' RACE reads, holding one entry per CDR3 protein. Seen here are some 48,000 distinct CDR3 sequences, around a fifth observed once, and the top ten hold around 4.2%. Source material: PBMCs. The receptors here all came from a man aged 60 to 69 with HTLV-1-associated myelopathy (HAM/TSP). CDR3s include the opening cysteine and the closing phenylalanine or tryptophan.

CDR3aa: CASSPGAGGVYNEQFF
len: 16
j_gene: TRBJ2-1
v_gene: TRBV12-3/TRBV12-4

CDR3aa: CASRGQGEQFF
len: 11
j_gene: TRBJ2-1
v_gene: TRBV6-1

CDR3aa: CASSRTSGDNEQFF
len: 14
j_gene: TRBJ2-1
v_gene: TRBV7-2

CDR3aa: CASSTGTGAGANVLTF
len: 16
j_gene: TRBJ2-6
v_gene: TRBV5-1

CDR3aa: CASSVRLAETSYEQYF
len: 16
j_gene: TRBJ2-7
v_gene: TRBV6-6

CDR3aa: CASSWGLASTNEQFF
len: 15
j_gene: TRBJ2-1
v_gene: TRBV5-6

CDR3aa: CVSVRQGMDTEAFF
len: 14
j_gene: TRBJ1-1
v_gene: TRBV2

CDR3aa: CASSVGQGLEQYF
len: 13
j_gene: TRBJ2-7
v_gene: TRBV5-1

CDR3aa: CASSHDRGHGYTF
len: 13
j_gene: TRBJ1-2
v_gene: TRBV5-5

CDR3aa: CASSQETPGNTIYF
len: 14
j_gene: TRBJ1-3
v_gene: TRBV18

CDR3aa: CASSPGPREGEQYF
len: 14
j_gene: TRBJ2-7
v_gene: TRBV19

CDR3aa: CSARDLNRGRNEQYF
len: 15
j_gene: TRBJ2-7
v_gene: TRBV20-1

CDR3aa: CASNSGDQPQHF
len: 12
j_gene: TRBJ1-5
v_gene: TRBV28

CDR3aa: CASSQGGQGIPTYGYTF
len: 17
j_gene: TRBJ1-2
v_gene: TRBV3-1

CDR3aa: CASTLAGPNTEAFF
len: 14
j_gene: TRBJ1-1
v_gene: TRBV12-3/TRBV12-4

CDR3aa: CSARGREDYNEQFF
len: 14
j_gene: TRBJ2-1
v_gene: TRBV20-1

CDR3aa: CASSAGRGSPLHF
len: 13
j_gene: TRBJ1-6
v_gene: TRBV9

CDR3aa: CASSYSYEQYF
len: 11
j_gene: TRBJ2-7
v_gene: TRBV2

CDR3aa: CASSPPSSGRMGSYEQYF
len: 18
j_gene: TRBJ2-7
v_gene: TRBV5-1

CDR3aa: CASSPTSGREQFF
len: 13
j_gene: TRBJ2-1
v_gene: TRBV5-6

CDR3aa: CASSLSRGREQFF
len: 13
j_gene: TRBJ2-1
v_gene: TRBV11-2

CDR3aa: CSVARLGQGRETQYF
len: 15
j_gene: TRBJ2-5
v_gene: TRBV29-1

CDR3aa: CASSFLRSSYNSPLHF
len: 16
j_gene: TRBJ1-6
v_gene: TRBV27

CDR3aa: CAISAGQGADTQYF
len: 14
j_gene: TRBJ2-3
v_gene: TRBV10-3

CDR3aa: CASSQAKGPTGGRYNEQFF
len: 19
j_gene: TRBJ2-1
v_gene: TRBV3-1